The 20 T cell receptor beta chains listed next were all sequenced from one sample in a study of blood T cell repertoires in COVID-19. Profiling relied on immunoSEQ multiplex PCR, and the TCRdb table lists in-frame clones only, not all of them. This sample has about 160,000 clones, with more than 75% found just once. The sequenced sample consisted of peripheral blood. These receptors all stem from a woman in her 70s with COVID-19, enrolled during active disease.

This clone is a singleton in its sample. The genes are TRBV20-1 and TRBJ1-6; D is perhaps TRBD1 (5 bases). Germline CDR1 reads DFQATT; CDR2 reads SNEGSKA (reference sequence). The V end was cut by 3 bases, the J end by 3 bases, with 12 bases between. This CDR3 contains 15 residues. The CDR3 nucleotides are TGCAGTGCTAGTCCCCTAGGGGACTATAATTCACCCCTCCACTTT. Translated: CSASPLGDYNSPLHF.

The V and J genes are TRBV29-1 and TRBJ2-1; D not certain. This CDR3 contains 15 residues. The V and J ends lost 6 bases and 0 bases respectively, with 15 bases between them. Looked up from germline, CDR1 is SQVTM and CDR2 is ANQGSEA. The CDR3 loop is CSVATPKSSYNEQFF. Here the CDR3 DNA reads TGCAGCGTCGCCACCCCGAAGAGCTCCTACAATGAGCAGTTCTTC.

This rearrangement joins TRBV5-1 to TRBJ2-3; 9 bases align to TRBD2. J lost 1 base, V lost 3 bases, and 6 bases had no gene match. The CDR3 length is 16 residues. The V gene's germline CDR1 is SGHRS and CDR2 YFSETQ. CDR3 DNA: TGCGCCAGCAGCTCATTCGCGGGGGGGGGCACAGATACGCAGTATTTT. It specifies CASSSFAGGGTDTQYF.

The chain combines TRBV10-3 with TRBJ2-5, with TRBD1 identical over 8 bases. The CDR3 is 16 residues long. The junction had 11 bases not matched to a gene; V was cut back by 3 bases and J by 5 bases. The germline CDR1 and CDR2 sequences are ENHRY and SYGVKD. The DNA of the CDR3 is TGTGCCATCAGTGAATCCGGCACAGGGGGTTTTGAGACCCAGTACTTC. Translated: CAISESGTGGFETQYF.

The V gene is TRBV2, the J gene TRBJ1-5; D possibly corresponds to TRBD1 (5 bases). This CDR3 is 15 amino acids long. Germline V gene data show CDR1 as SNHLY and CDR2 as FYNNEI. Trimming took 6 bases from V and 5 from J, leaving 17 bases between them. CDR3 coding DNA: TGTGCCAGCAGAGAGACCGTGCAGGGCGATCAGCCCCAGCATTTT. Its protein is CASRETVQGDQPQHF.

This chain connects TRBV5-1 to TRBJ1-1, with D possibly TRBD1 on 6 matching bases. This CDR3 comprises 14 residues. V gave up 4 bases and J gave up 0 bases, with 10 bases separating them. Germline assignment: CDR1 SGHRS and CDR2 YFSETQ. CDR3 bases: TGCGCCAGCAGCACACAGGGAGTGAACACTGAAGCTTTCTTT. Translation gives CASSTQGVNTEAFF.

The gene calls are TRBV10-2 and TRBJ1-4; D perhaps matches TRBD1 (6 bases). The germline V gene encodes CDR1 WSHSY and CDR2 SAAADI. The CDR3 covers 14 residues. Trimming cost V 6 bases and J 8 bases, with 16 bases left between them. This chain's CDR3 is CASRETGTEEKLFF. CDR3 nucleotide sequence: TGCGCCAGCAGAGAAACAGGGACGGAGGAAAAACTGTTTTTT.

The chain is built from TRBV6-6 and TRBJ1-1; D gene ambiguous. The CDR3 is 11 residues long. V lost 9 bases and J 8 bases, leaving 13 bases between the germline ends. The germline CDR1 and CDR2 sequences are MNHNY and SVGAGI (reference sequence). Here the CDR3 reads CASSGELEAFF. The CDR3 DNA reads TGTGCCAGTAGCGGGGAACTGGAAGCTTTCTTT.

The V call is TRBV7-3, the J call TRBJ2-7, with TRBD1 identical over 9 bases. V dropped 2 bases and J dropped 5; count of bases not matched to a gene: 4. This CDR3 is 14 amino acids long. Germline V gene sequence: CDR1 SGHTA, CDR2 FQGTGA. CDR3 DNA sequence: TGTGCCAGCAGCTTAGGGACAGGGATCCACGAGCAGTACTTC. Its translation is CASSLGTGIHEQYF.

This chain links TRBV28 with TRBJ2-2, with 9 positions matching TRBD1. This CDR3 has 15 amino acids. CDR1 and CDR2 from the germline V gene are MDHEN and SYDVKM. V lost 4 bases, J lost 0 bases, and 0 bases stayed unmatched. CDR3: CASSYRGPNTGELFF. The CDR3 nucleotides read TGTGCCAGCAGTTACAGGGGGCCGAACACCGGGGAGCTGTTTTTT. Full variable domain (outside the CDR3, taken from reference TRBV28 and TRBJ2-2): DVKVTQSSRYLVKRTGEKVFLECVQDMDHENMFWYRQDPGLGLRLIYFSYDVKMKEKGDIPEGYSVSREKKERFSLILESASTNQTSMYLCASSYRGPNTGELFFGEGSRLTVL.

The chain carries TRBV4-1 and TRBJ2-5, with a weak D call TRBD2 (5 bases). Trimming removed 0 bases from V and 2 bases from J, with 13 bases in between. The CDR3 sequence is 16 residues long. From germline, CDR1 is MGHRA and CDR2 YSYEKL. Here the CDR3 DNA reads TGCGCCAGCAGCCAAGAGCCCACTAGGGCTCAAGAGACCCAGTACTTC. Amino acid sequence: CASSQEPTRAQETQYF.

The CDR3 loop is CSWGGASGLNQPQHF. The DNA for the CDR3 is TGTTCCTGGGGAGGGGCTTCTGGGTTGAATCAGCCCCAGCATTTT. The chain employs TRBV24-1 and TRBJ1-5, with D maybe TRBD1 (5 bases). Germline V lookup: CDR1 KGHDR, CDR2 SFDVKD. This CDR3 region has 15 residues.

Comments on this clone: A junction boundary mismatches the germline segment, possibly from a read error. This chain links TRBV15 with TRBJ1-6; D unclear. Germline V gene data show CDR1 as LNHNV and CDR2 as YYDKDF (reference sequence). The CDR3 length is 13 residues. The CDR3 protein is CATSGDRRSPLHF. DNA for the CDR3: TGTGCCACCAGCGGAGATAGGAGGTCACCCCTCCACTTT.

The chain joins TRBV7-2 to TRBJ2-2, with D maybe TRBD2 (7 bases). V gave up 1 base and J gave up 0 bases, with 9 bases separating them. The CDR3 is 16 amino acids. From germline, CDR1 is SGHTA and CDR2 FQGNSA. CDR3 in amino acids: CASSLGGGPNTGELFF. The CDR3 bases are TGTGCCAGCAGCTTAGGCGGGGGCCCGAACACCGGGGAGCTGTTTTTT.

This CDR3 is CASSPGRRSSYNEQFF. The DNA of the CDR3 is TGTGCCAGCAGCCCAGGGAGGCGCAGCTCCTACAATGAGCAGTTCTTC. The chain links TRBV7-8 to TRBJ2-1; tentative D call: TRBD2 (6 bases). The length of the CDR3 is 16 residues. Germline CDR1 reads SGHVS; CDR2 reads FQNEAQ. The germline V and J ends were trimmed by 5 bases and 0 bases, with 14 bases remaining between them.

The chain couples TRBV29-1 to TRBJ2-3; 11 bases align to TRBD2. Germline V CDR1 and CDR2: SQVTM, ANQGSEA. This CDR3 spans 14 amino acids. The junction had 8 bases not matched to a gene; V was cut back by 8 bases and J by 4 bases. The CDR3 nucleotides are TGCAGCTACGGTCCTAGCGGGGGGCCAGATACGCAGTATTTT. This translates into CSYGPSGGPDTQYF.

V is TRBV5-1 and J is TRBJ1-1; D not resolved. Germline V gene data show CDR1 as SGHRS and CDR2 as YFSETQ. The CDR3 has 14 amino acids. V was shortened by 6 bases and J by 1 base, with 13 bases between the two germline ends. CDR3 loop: CASNSDTRNTEAFF. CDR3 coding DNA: TGCGCCAGCAACTCCGACACCCGGAACACTGAAGCTTTCTTT.

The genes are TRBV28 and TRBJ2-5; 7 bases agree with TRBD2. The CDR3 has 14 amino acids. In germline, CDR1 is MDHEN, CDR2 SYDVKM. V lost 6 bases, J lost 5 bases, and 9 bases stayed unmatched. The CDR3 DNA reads TGTGCCAGCAGCCCTATAGCGGGTACGGAGACCCAGTACTTC. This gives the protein CASSPIAGTETQYF.

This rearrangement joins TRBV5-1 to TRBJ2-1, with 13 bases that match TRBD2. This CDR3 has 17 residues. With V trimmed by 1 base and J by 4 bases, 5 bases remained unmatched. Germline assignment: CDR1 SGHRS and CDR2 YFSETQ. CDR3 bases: TGCGCCAGCAGCTTGCTCCAGACTAGCGGGGGGTACAATGAGCAGTTCTTC. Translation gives CASSLLQTSGGYNEQFF.

This CDR3 is CASSPGGATNEKLFF. The DNA for the CDR3 is TGCGCCAGCAGCCCGGGAGGTGCAACTAATGAAAAACTGTTTTTT. V is TRBV5-1 and J is TRBJ1-4, with D unclear. With 4 bases removed from V and 0 bases from J, the gap between germline ends came to 10 bases. Germline V lookup: CDR1 SGHRS, CDR2 YFSETQ. The CDR3 is made up of 15 amino acids.